The T cell receptor beta chain described here comes from a study of OX40 agonist ivuxolimab in advanced cancers. Study-wide context: Ivuxolimab, which is an agonistic anti-OX40 (CD134) antibody, was administered to the patients.

This table comes from immunoSEQ multiplex PCR, and its TCRdb copy is limited to in-frame clones, with some not included. In the table there are around 35,000 clones, approximately 80% of which are singletons. Germline V gives CDR1 SGHVS, CDR2 FQNEAQ. The CDR3 covers 15 residues. J was trimmed by 4 bases and V by 5 bases; bases with no gene match: 5. The clonotype was recovered from an adult with an advanced solid tumor such as melanoma, head and neck, liver or kidney cancer. This material consisted of CD4+ or CD8+ T cells sorted from blood, taken in a trial of the OX40 agonist ivuxolimab. The V gene is TRBV7-8, the J gene TRBJ2-3; 11 bases match TRBD1. The CDR3 here is CASSVGQGAADTQYF. The CDR3, as DNA: TGTGCCAGCAGCGTCGGACAGGGGGCCGCAGATACGCAGTATTTT.